The clone carrying this TCR beta chain showed up just a few times. Antigen: not known. This specimen belongs to a study of CD8 T cells in ankylosing spondylitis. TCRdb ran MiXCR on the 5' RACE reads and lists one entry per CDR3 protein. The sample includes fewer than 400,000 distinct CDR3 sequences, about a fifth of them seen just once. The CDR3 consists of 11 residues. Between the trimmed V and J ends, which lost 6 bases and 4 bases, there was a span of 9 bases. In germline, CDR1 is DFQATT, CDR2 SNEGSKA (reference sequence). Study-wide results and caveats: Ankylosing spondylitis blood appeared to carry a characteristic TCR beta motif of fewer than 10 highly homologous variants. Disease-linked clones, CD8+, were relatively rare in peripheral blood.

The V gene is TRBV20-1, the J gene TRBJ1-2; perhaps TRBD1 as D (6 bases). Sequenced material: blood, either unsorted or a sorted T cell fraction (not recorded which). This TCR was sampled from a male donor with ankylosing spondylitis. The CDR3 region is CSAGHSYGYTF. DNA for the CDR3: TGCAGTGCGGGACACTCCTATGGCTACACCTTC.